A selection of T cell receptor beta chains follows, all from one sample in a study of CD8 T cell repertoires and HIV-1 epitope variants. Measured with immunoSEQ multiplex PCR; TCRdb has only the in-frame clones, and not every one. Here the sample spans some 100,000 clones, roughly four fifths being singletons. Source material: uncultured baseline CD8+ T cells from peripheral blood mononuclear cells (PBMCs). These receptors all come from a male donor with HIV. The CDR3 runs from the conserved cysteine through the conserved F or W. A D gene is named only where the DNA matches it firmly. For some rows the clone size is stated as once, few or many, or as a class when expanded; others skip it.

CDR3: CAISSGGIPYEQYF; DNA: TGTGCCATCAGCTCCGGGGGCATTCCCTACGAGCAGTACTTC; size: .; J: TRBJ2-7; V: TRBV10-3; D: .
CDR3: CASREQSYSNQPQHF; DNA: TGTGCCAGCAGGGAACAGAGTTATAGCAATCAGCCCCAGCATTTT; size: .; J: TRBJ1-5; V: TRBV2; D: .
CDR3: CASSQDLVRGTQYF; DNA: TGCGCCAGCAGCCAAGATCTAGTCCGGGGGACCCAGTACTTC; size: .; J: TRBJ2-5; V: TRBV4-3; D: .
CDR3: CASSEGQRANTIYF; DNA: TGTGCCAGCAGTGAGGGACAGAGAGCAAACACCATATATTTT; size: .; J: TRBJ1-3; V: TRBV6-1; D: TRBD1
CDR3: CASSLSLRNYGYTF; DNA: TGTGCCAGCAGCTTAAGTCTGAGAAACTATGGCTACACCTTC; size: .; J: TRBJ1-2; V: TRBV7-8; D: .
CDR3: CASKTGREATQYF; DNA: TGTGCCAGTAAGACGGGACGAGAGGCGACCCAGTACTTC; size: .; J: TRBJ2-5; V: TRBV6-5; D: .
CDR3: CASSRGTAEKSLFSGNTIYF; DNA: TGTGCCAGCAGCCGAGGGACAGCCGAGAAATCACTCTTCTCTGGAAACACCATATATTTT; size: .; J: TRBJ1-3; V: TRBV5-4; D: TRBD1
CDR3: CASSVGPGGESPLHF; DNA: TGTGCCAGCAGCGTAGGACCGGGGGGCGAATCACCCCTCCACTTT; size: .; J: TRBJ1-6; V: TRBV9; D: .
CDR3: CASSLGGDLQPQHF; DNA: TGCGCCAGCAGCTTGGGGGGGGATCTACAGCCCCAGCATTTT; size: .; J: TRBJ1-5; V: TRBV5-1; D: .
CDR3: CASSGAVTDTQYF; DNA: TGTGCCAGTAGTGGGGCCGTCACAGATACGCAGTATTTT; size: .; J: TRBJ2-3; V: TRBV19; D: .
CDR3: CASSLYTGELFF; DNA: TGTGCCAGCAGTTTATATACCGGGGAGCTGTTTTTT; size: .; J: TRBJ2-2; V: TRBV27; D: .
CDR3: CSVEDMGGVDGYTF; DNA: TGCAGCGTTGAAGATATGGGGGGCGTGGATGGCTACACCTTC; size: many; J: TRBJ1-2; V: TRBV29-1; D: .
CDR3: CASSVEAFANTGELFF; DNA: TGTGCCAGCAGCGTAGAGGCGTTCGCGAACACCGGGGAGCTGTTTTTT; size: .; J: TRBJ2-2; V: TRBV9; D: .
CDR3: CASSWGSIGEQFF; DNA: TGTGCCAGCAGCTGGGGGTCTATAGGTGAGCAGTTCTTC; size: .; J: TRBJ2-1; V: TRBV5-4; D: .
CDR3: CASTQRTGVNTEAFF; DNA: TGCGCCAGCACCCAACGGACAGGCGTGAACACTGAAGCTTTCTTT; size: .; J: TRBJ1-1; V: TRBV4-1; D: TRBD1
CDR3: CASSLGYGGGYEQYF; DNA: TGCGCCAGCAGCTTGGGATATGGAGGGGGCTACGAGCAGTACTTC; size: .; J: TRBJ2-7; V: TRBV5-1; D: .
CDR3: CASSFGFGQLDTQYF; DNA: TGTGCCAGCAGCTTTGGTTTTGGACAGCTAGATACGCAGTATTTT; size: .; J: TRBJ2-3; V: TRBV7-8; D: .
CDR3: CASSLAQGNSPLHF; DNA: TGTGCCAGCAGCTTAGCACAGGGTAATTCACCCCTCCACTTT; size: .; J: TRBJ1-6; V: TRBV13; D: .
CDR3: CASSLGGVNQPQHF; DNA: TGTGCCAGCTCACTAGGGGGGGTCAATCAGCCCCAGCATTTT; size: .; J: TRBJ1-5; V: TRBV18; D: .
CDR3: CASARLAGKADTQYF; DNA: TGTGCCAGCGCTCGACTAGCGGGAAAGGCAGATACGCAGTATTTT; size: .; J: TRBJ2-3; V: TRBV28; D: TRBD2
CDR3: CASRGPQAGGLYGYTF; DNA: TGTGCCAGTAGGGGACCCCAAGCAGGGGGCCTCTATGGCTACACCTTC; size: .; J: TRBJ1-2; V: TRBV19; D: TRBD1
CDR3: CSVEGGGYPYEQYF; DNA: TGCAGCGTTGAGGGGGGTGGGTATCCCTACGAGCAGTACTTC; size: .; J: TRBJ2-7; V: TRBV29-1; D: .
CDR3: CASTEAQGYEQYF; DNA: TGTGCCAGCACGGAGGCCCAAGGCTACGAGCAGTACTTC; size: .; J: TRBJ2-7; V: TRBV7-2; D: .
CDR3: CASSPAGGRGYGYTF; DNA: TGTGCCAGCAGCCCGGCAGGGGGTCGGGGCTATGGCTACACCTTC; size: .; J: TRBJ1-2; V: TRBV9; D: TRBD1
CDR3: CASSRSQGSYNEQFF; DNA: TGCGCCAGCAGCCGCTCTCAGGGGTCCTACAATGAGCAGTTCTTC; size: many; J: TRBJ2-1; V: TRBV4-1; D: .
CDR3: CASSLYPGLYGYTF; DNA: TGTGCCAGCAGCTTATACCCGGGGCTCTATGGCTACACCTTC; size: few; J: TRBJ1-2; V: TRBV7-2; D: .
CDR3: CASSLGTGADTQYF; DNA: TGTGCCAGCAGCTTAGGGACAGGGGCAGATACGCAGTATTTT; size: .; J: TRBJ2-3; V: TRBV11-1; D: TRBD1
CDR3: CAHRGGGLGDQYF; DNA: TGTGCCCACCGCGGGGGAGGGTTGGGAGACCAGTACTTC; size: .; J: TRBJ2-5; V: TRBV28; D: TRBD2
CDR3: CASSPRSTGAEGYTF; DNA: TGTGCCAGCAGCCCACGCTCAACAGGGGCGGAGGGCTACACCTTC; size: .; J: TRBJ1-2; V: TRBV14; D: TRBD1
CDR3: CASSPHPYANTDTQYF; DNA: TGTGCCAGCAGCCCCCACCCGTACGCCAACACAGATACGCAGTATTTT; size: .; J: TRBJ2-3; V: TRBV9; D: .
CDR3: CASSSLNREIQYGYTF; DNA: TGTGCCAGCAGTTCCTTAAACAGGGAAATACAATATGGCTACACCTTC; size: .; J: TRBJ1-2; V: TRBV6-5; D: .
CDR3: CASSSRTSGGVRETQYF; DNA: TGTGCCAGCAGCTCCCGGACTAGCGGGGGGGTCCGAGAGACCCAGTACTTC; size: .; J: TRBJ2-5; V: TRBV7-9; D: TRBD2
CDR3: CATSRSRENTGELFF; DNA: TGTGCCACCAGCCGTAGCAGGGAGAACACCGGGGAGCTGTTTTTT; size: .; J: TRBJ2-2; V: TRBV15; D: .
CDR3: CASSLTDSTPYEQYF; DNA: TGTGCCAGCAGTCTGACCGACTCTACTCCCTACGAGCAGTACTTC; size: .; J: TRBJ2-7; V: TRBV6-1; D: .
CDR3: CASSVRDRWIGNTIYF; DNA: TGTGCCAGCAGCGTTCGGGACAGGTGGATCGGAAACACCATATATTTT; size: .; J: TRBJ1-3; V: TRBV21-1; D: .
CDR3: CASSLVEGETQYF; DNA: TGTGCCAGCAGCTTGGTTGAGGGTGAGACCCAGTACTTC; size: .; J: TRBJ2-5; V: TRBV5-6; D: .
CDR3: CASSLTPGPYNEQFF; DNA: TGTGCCAGCAGCTTAACTCCCGGGCCATACAATGAGCAGTTCTTC; size: .; J: TRBJ2-1; V: TRBV7-3; D: .
CDR3: CASSSGQGFYGYTF; DNA: TGTGCCAGCAGCTCCGGACAGGGCTTCTATGGCTACACCTTC; size: few; J: TRBJ1-2; V: TRBV11-2; D: TRBD1
CDR3: CAWSPGGRRGYEQYF; DNA: TGTGCCTGGAGCCCCGGGGGGCGCCGAGGGTATGAGCAGTACTTC; size: .; J: TRBJ2-7; V: TRBV30; D: .
CDR3: CASSEWGGTDTQYF; DNA: TGTGCCAGCAGTGAATGGGGGGGCACAGATACGCAGTATTTT; size: .; J: TRBJ2-3; V: TRBV25-1; D: .
CDR3: CASSEVGRGHEQFF; DNA: TGTGCCAGCAGTGAAGTCGGGAGAGGGCATGAGCAGTTCTTC; size: .; J: TRBJ2-1; V: TRBV6-1; D: .
CDR3: CASSPLVDQPQHF; DNA: TGTGCCAGCAGCCCTTTGGTGGATCAGCCCCAGCATTTT; size: .; J: TRBJ1-5; V: TRBV28; D: .
CDR3: CASSLYRGETQYF; DNA: TGTGCCAGCAGCTTATACAGGGGAGAGACCCAGTACTTC; size: many; J: TRBJ2-5; V: TRBV7-2; D: TRBD1
CDR3: CASSDWAGAGNEQFF; DNA: TGTGCCAGCAGTGACTGGGCAGGGGCGGGCAATGAGCAGTTCTTC; size: .; J: TRBJ2-1; V: TRBV6-1; D: .
CDR3: CASSPDPGSGNTIYF; DNA: TGCGCCAGCAGCCCCGACCCAGGCTCTGGAAACACCATATATTTT; size: .; J: TRBJ1-3; V: TRBV4-3; D: .
CDR3: CASSLGIGNTEAFF; DNA: TGTGCCAGCAGCCTAGGTATAGGTAACACTGAAGCTTTCTTT; size: .; J: TRBJ1-1; V: TRBV5-6; D: .
CDR3: CASSLASGLNQPQHF; DNA: TGCGCCAGCAGCTTGGCCTCGGGGCTAAATCAGCCCCAGCATTTT; size: .; J: TRBJ1-5; V: TRBV5-1; D: .
CDR3: CASSQFIGVLMEKLFF; DNA: TGCGCCAGCAGTCAATTTATCGGGGTCCTAATGGAAAAACTGTTTTTT; size: .; J: TRBJ1-4; V: TRBV23-1; D: .
CDR3: CASSLLAGGYTF; DNA: TGTGCCAGCAGTTTATTAGCAGGCGGCTACACCTTC; size: .; J: TRBJ1-2; V: TRBV28; D: .
CDR3: CASSKGAVSGNTIYF; DNA: TGTGCCAGCAGCAAGGGGGCCGTCTCTGGAAACACCATATATTTT; size: .; J: TRBJ1-3; V: TRBV7-8; D: TRBD1
CDR3: CASGLVAEGLTEAFF; DNA: TGTGCTAGTGGTTTGGTCGCCGAGGGGCTCACTGAAGCTTTCTTT; size: .; J: TRBJ1-1; V: TRBV12-5; D: .
CDR3: CASSVAGGVSTEAFF; DNA: TGTGCCAGCAGCGTAGCTGGGGGAGTTAGCACTGAAGCTTTCTTT; size: .; J: TRBJ1-1; V: TRBV9; D: .
CDR3: CASSHSGGTTYEQYF; DNA: TGTGCCAGCAGCCATAGCGGGGGGACCACCTACGAGCAGTACTTC; size: .; J: TRBJ2-7; V: TRBV9; D: TRBD2
CDR3: CASSLRGANTEAFF; DNA: TGTGCCAGTAGCCTCAGGGGTGCGAACACTGAAGCTTTCTTT; size: once; J: TRBJ1-1; V: TRBV19; D: .
CDR3: CASSSGTEQYF; DNA: TGTGCCAGCAGTTCGGGAACCGAGCAGTACTTC; size: .; J: TRBJ2-7; V: TRBV28; D: .
CDR3: CASSFRDTNYGYTF; DNA: TGTGCCAGCAGCTTCAGGGACACTAACTATGGCTACACCTTC; size: .; J: TRBJ1-2; V: TRBV7-9; D: .
CDR3: CASSLAEAGAREQFF; DNA: TGTGCCAGCAGCTTAGCCGAGGCGGGAGCTAGGGAGCAGTTCTTC; size: .; J: TRBJ2-1; V: TRBV7-6; D: TRBD2
CDR3: CASSQALLTGFYGYTF; DNA: TGCGCCAGCAGCCAAGCACTCCTGACAGGATTCTATGGCTACACCTTC; size: .; J: TRBJ1-2; V: TRBV4-3; D: .
CDR3: CASSAGTREYNEQFF; DNA: TGTGCCAGCAGCGCCGGGACTAGAGAGTACAATGAGCAGTTCTTC; size: .; J: TRBJ2-1; V: TRBV5-8; D: TRBD2